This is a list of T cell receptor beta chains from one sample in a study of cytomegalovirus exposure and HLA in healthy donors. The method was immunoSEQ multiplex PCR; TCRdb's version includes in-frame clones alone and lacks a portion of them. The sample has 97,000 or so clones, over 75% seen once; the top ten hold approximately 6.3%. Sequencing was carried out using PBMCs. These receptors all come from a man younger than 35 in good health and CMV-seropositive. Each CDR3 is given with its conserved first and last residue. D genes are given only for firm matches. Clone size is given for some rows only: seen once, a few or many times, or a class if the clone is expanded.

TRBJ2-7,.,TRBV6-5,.,TGTGCCAGCAGTTCCTTGTACGAGCAGTACTTC,CASSSLYEQYF
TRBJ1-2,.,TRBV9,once,TGTGCCAGCAGCGTAGCTGGACAGAGCAATAACTATGGCTACACCTTC,CASSVAGQSNNYGYTF
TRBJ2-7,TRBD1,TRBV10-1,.,TGCGCCAGCAGTGAGACGAAACAGGGGGACGAGCAGTACTTC,CASSETKQGDEQYF
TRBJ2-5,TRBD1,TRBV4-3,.,TGCGCCAGCAGCCGAGGAGGAGCGGACAGGGGCCAAGAGACCCAGTACTTC,CASSRGGADRGQETQYF
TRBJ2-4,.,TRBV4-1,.,TGCGCCAGCAGCCAAACGGACTTAGTATACATTCAGTACTTC,CASSQTDLVYIQYF
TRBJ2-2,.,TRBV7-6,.,TGTGCCAGCAGCTCCGGGTCTGGGTTAGCCACGATAACCGGGGAGCTGTTTTTT,CASSSGSGLATITGELFF
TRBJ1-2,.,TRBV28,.,TGTGCCAGCAGTTTATCAGGGGCTCATGGCTACACCTTC,CASSLSGAHGYTF
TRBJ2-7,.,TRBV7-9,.,TGTGCCAGCAGCCCCAGACAGGACACCTACGAGCAGTACTTC,CASSPRQDTYEQYF
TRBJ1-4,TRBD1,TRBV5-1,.,TGCGCCAGCAGCCCGTCCGGGACAGCTGAAAAACTGTTTTTT,CASSPSGTAEKLFF
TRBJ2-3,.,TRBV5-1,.,TGCGCCAGCAGCGGGGGGAGCGGAAACACAGATACGCAGTATTTT,CASSGGSGNTDTQYF
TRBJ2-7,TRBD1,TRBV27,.,TGTGCCAGCAGTCAAACAGGGGCAAACTACGAGCAGTACTTC,CASSQTGANYEQYF
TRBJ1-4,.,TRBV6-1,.,TGTGCCAGCCGGGCCTCCCCGGGGGCTAATGAAAAACTGTTTTTT,CASRASPGANEKLFF
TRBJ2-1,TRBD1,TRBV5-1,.,TGCGCCAGCAGCCCGACCGGACAGGCCTCCTACAATGAGCAGTTCTTC,CASSPTGQASYNEQFF
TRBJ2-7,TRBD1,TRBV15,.,TGTGCCACCAGCCCGACAGGGGGGAACGAGCAGTACTTC,CATSPTGGNEQYF
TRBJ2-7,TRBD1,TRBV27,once,TGTGCCAGCAGTCCCGAACAGGGGGCGATCAGAGAGCAGTACTTC,CASSPEQGAIREQYF
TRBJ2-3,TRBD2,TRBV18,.,TGTGCCAGCTCCCTTCTAACCGGGACTAGCGACACAGATACGCAGTATTTT,CASSLLTGTSDTDTQYF
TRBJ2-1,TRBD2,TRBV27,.,TGTGCCAGCAGTCGACTAGCGGGAGATGGGGATGAGCAGTTCTTC,CASSRLAGDGDEQFF
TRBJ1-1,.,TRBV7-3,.,TGTGCCAGCAGCTTAGGATCTCGGGGTATGAACACTGAAGCTTTCTTT,CASSLGSRGMNTEAFF
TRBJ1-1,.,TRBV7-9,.,TGTGCCAGCAGCTTCGGGAAGGGGAACACTGAAGCTTTCTTT,CASSFGKGNTEAFF
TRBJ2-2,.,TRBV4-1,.,TGCGCCAGCAGCCAAGAGGCAGGGTCCGGGGAGCTGTTTTTT,CASSQEAGSGELFF
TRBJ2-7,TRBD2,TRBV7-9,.,TGTGCCAGCAGCTTGGACGGACTAGCGGGGCGCGAGCAGTACTTC,CASSLDGLAGREQYF
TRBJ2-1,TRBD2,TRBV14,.,TGTGCCAGCAGCCAAGATGGACTAGCGGGAGCGAATGAGCAGTTCTTC,CASSQDGLAGANEQFF
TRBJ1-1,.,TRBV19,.,TGTGCCAGTAGTATAGATGGCCCGGGAGGGATAAACACTGAAGCTTTCTTT,CASSIDGPGGINTEAFF
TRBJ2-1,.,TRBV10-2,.,TGCGCCAGCAGTGAAGCACGGTACAATGAGCAGTTCTTC,CASSEARYNEQFF
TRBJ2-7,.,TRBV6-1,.,TGTGCCAGCAGTGAAGCCCAGGGATCCTACGAGCAGTACTTC,CASSEAQGSYEQYF
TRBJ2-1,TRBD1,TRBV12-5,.,TGTGCTAGTGGTTCCGGGACAGGGATCAATGAGCAGTTCTTC,CASGSGTGINEQFF
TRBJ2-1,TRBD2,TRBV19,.,TGTGCCACCCTTCAGCCTAGCGGGAGGGCCCCTGAGCAGTTCTTC,CATLQPSGRAPEQFF
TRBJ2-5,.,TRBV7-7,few,TGTGCCAGCAGCTCCGACAGGTACCAAGAGACCCAGTACTTC,CASSSDRYQETQYF
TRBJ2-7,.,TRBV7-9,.,TGTGCCAGCAGCGCCATGCGGACAGCCTCCTCCTACGAGCAGTACTTC,CASSAMRTASSYEQYF
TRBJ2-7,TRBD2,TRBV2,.,TGTGCCAGCTCGACGGGACTAGCGGGGGGGCCGTACGAGCAGTACTTC,CASSTGLAGGPYEQYF
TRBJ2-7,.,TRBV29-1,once,TGCAGCGTTGGGACAGTCGGCGAGCAGTACTTC,CSVGTVGEQYF
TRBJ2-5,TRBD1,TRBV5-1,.,TGCGCCAGCAGCTTGAGGACAGGGGGAGGAGAGACCCAGTACTTC,CASSLRTGGGETQYF
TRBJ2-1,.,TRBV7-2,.,TGTGCCAGCAGCGTACAGGGTGCGCCGAGTGAGCAGTTCTTC,CASSVQGAPSEQFF
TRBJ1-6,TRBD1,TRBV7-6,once,TGTGCCAGCAGCTTAGATGCAGGGGGAGGATCACCCCTCCACTTT,CASSLDAGGGSPLHF
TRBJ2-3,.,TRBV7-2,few,TGTGCCAGCAGCGCGGCACATAGCACAGATACGCAGTATTTT,CASSAAHSTDTQYF
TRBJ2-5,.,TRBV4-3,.,TGCGCCAGCAGCCAAGATTCATACCAAGAGACCCAGTACTTC,CASSQDSYQETQYF
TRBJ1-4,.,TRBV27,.,TGTGCCAGCAGTTTTTCGGGTGAAAAACTGTTTTTT,CASSFSGEKLFF
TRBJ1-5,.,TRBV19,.,TGTGCCAGTAGTTTCCCGGGGTATCAGCCCCAGCATTTT,CASSFPGYQPQHF
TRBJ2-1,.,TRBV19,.,TGTGCCAGTAGTATTAGCTTAAGCTCCTACAATGAGCAGTTCTTC,CASSISLSSYNEQFF
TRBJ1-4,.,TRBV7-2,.,TGTGCCAGCACCAAGATGCGGGGGGAAAAACTGTTTTTT,CASTKMRGEKLFF
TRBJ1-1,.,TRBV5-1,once,TGCGCCACAAGGAGGGGAGAGGACACTGAAGCTTTCTTT,CATRRGEDTEAFF
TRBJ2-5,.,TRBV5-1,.,TGCGCCAGCAGCAGGGAGAGGGCAGAGACCCAGTACTTC,CASSRERAETQYF
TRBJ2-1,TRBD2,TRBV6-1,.,TGTGCCAGCAGTGGACTAGCGAATGAGCAGTTCTTC,CASSGLANEQFF
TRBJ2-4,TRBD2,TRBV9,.,TGTGCCAGCAGCGTGGGTAGCTCTAGCGGGGAAAACATTCAGTACTTC,CASSVGSSSGENIQYF
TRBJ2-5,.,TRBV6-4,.,TGTGCCAGCAGAGTACAGGGATTACAAGAGACCCAGTACTTC,CASRVQGLQETQYF
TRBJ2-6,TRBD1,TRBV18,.,TGTGCCAGCTCACTCGGGACAGGCGGAACCAACGTCCTGACTTTC,CASSLGTGGTNVLTF
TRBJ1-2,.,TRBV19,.,TGTGCCAGTACCTCTGGGGGGGGCTGGATAGGCCCGTATGGCTACACCTTC,CASTSGGGWIGPYGYTF
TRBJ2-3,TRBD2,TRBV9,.,TGTGCCAGCAGCGGTACGCGGGGGGGCGGAGATACGCAGTATTTT,CASSGTRGGGDTQYF
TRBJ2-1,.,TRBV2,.,TGTGCCAGCAGTGAATGGTCCAGATACAATGAGCAGTTCTTC,CASSEWSRYNEQFF
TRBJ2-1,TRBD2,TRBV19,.,TGTGCCAGTAGTAAAACGACTAGCGGGAGGTCCAATGAGCAGTTCTTC,CASSKTTSGRSNEQFF
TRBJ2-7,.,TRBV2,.,TGTGCCAGCGGTCTCGGACAGCGCTACGAGCAGTACTTC,CASGLGQRYEQYF
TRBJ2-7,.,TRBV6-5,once,TGTGCCAGCAGCTACACCCGGGGCGAGCAGTACTTC,CASSYTRGEQYF
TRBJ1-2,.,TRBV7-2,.,TGTGCCAGCAGCTTAGCGGCTCAGGGTAGGACTACGAATTATGGCTACACCTTC,CASSLAAQGRTTNYGYTF
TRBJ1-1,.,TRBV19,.,TGTGCCAGTACCTGGGGAGGCCGGGCTTTCTTT,CASTWGGRAFF
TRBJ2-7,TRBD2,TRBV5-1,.,TGCGCCAGCAGCTTCGGGGGGGGGCAATACGAGCAGTACTTC,CASSFGGGQYEQYF